Listed here are 25 T cell receptor beta chains from one sample, sequenced in a study of CD8+ T cells in alopecia areata. The treatment was: oral pan-JAK inhibitor, 5-10 mg twice daily. Extracted RNA was reverse transcribed, and the resulting cDNA served as sequencing template. Only in-frame clones appear in the TCRdb table, and some are missing; sequencing was by immunoSEQ multiplex PCR. The table has under 150,000 clones, approximately 51% seen once; the top ten hold around 3.4%. Source: CD4+ T cells sorted from blood, taken at week 24, from a patient treated with tofacitinib. The receptors derive from a human donor with alopecia areata.

This chain links TRBV2 with TRBJ2-3; tentatively, D is TRBD2 (5 bases). V gave up 6 bases and J gave up 6 bases, with 13 bases separating them. Per the germline V gene, CDR1 is SNHLY and CDR2 is FYNNEI. CDR3 length equals 13 residues. The CDR3 sequence is CASSYRRRDTQYF. The CDR3 region has the DNA TGTGCCAGCAGCTACCGCCGGAGGGATACGCAGTATTTT. The whole variable domain, remainder taken from reference TRBV2 and TRBJ2-3, is EPEVTQTPSHQVTQMGQEVILRCVPISNHLYFYWYRQILGQKVEFLVSFYNNEISEKSEIFDDQFSVERPDGSNFTLKIRSTKLEDSAMYFCASSYRRRDTQYFGPGTRLTVL.

This clone was detected once. This chain uses TRBV29-1 with TRBJ1-1; D is unresolved. Germline V gene sequence: CDR1 SQVTM, CDR2 ANQGSEA. V was clipped by 3 bases and J by 11 bases, with 4 bases between them. CDR3 size: 8 residues. This CDR3 is CSVDHAFF. The CDR3, as DNA: TGCAGCGTTGACCACGCTTTCTTT.

V gene TRBV30 combines with J gene TRBJ1-2; the D gene is possibly TRBD1 (5 bases). This CDR3 contains 12 residues. V was trimmed by 2 bases and J by 5 bases, leaving 9 bases between them. The V gene's germline CDR1 is GTSNPN and CDR2 SVGIG (reference sequence). The CDR3 here is CAWSIGEYGYTF. The CDR3 nucleotides are TGTGCCTGGAGTATAGGGGAATATGGCTACACCTTC.

The genes are TRBV6-5 and TRBJ1-2; 7 bases align to TRBD1. Germline V lookup: CDR1 MNHEY, CDR2 SVGAGI. The V gene end was trimmed by 6 bases and the J gene end by 4 bases; junction bases not matched to a gene: 8. The CDR3 sequence is 14 residues long. CDR3 residues: CASRPQGVSYGYTF. In DNA, the CDR3 is TGTGCCAGCAGACCCCAGGGGGTTTCCTATGGCTACACCTTC.

This clone was detected only a few times. CDR3 sequence (DNA): TGTGCCAGCAGAACACAGGGGTTTAAGCAGTATTTT. Protein sequence: CASRTQGFKQYF. The V call is TRBV11-3, the J call TRBJ2-3; TRBD1 aligns across 7 bases. J gave up 11 bases and V 6 bases, and 8 bases lay outside the gene matches. The CDR3 runs 12 residues. CDR1 SGHNT and CDR2 YENEEA come from the germline V gene.

The V call is TRBV7-2, the J call TRBJ2-3; D not certain. V dropped 4 bases and J dropped 0 bases, with 2 bases sitting between them. Germline lookup yields CDR1 SGHTA and CDR2 FQGNSA. The CDR3 is 12 amino acids. CDR3 sequence: CASSYSTDTQYF. The CDR3 coding sequence is TGTGCCAGCAGCTACAGCACAGATACGCAGTATTTT.

This chain connects TRBV15 to TRBJ1-2; 8 bases match TRBD1. This CDR3 contains 15 residues. The V gene end was trimmed by 4 bases and the J gene end by 2 bases; junction bases not matched to a gene: 6. The germline V gene has CDR1 LNHNV and CDR2 YYDKDF (reference sequence). The CDR3 protein is CATSTRQGRNYGYTF. CDR3 DNA: TGTGCCACCAGCACTCGACAGGGGAGGAACTATGGCTACACCTTC.

The chain employs TRBV4-1 and TRBJ1-2, with TRBD1 matching over 9 bases. The CDR3 extends over 12 amino acids. Germline lookup yields CDR1 MGHRA and CDR2 YSYEKL. Trimming removed 5 bases from V and 8 bases from J; junction bases left unmatched: 3. CDR3: CASSDRGGGYTF. The CDR3 DNA sequence: TGCGCCAGCAGCGACAGGGGGGGCGGCTACACCTTC.

CDR3 region: CASSLRQLNEQYF. DNA of the CDR3: TGTGCCAGCAGCTTAAGACAGCTCAACGAGCAGTACTTC. The gene calls are TRBV7-2 and TRBJ2-7; a possible D gene is TRBD1 (5 bases). The CDR3 covers 13 residues. V was shortened by 2 bases and J by 5 bases, with 10 bases between the two germline ends. From germline, CDR1 is SGHTA and CDR2 FQGNSA.

This chain connects TRBV30 to TRBJ1-1; no definite D call. CDR1 and CDR2 from the germline V gene are GTSNPN and SVGIG (reference sequence). CDR3 length equals 12 residues. The V and J ends lost 0 bases and 4 bases respectively, with 6 bases between them. The CDR3 coding sequence is TGTGCCTGGAGTGTACCCGGCACTGAAGCTTTCTTT. Translation: CAWSVPGTEAFF.

The chain has TRBV21-1 and TRBJ1-5; the table's D call, TRBD1, has no DNA check behind it. TRBV21-1 is a recognized pseudogene. CDR3 length: 15 residues. The CDR3 bases are TGTGCCAGCAGCAAAGCTCACAGAGAGAATCAGCCCCAGCATTTT. It yields the protein CASSKAHRENQPQHF.

J is TRBJ2-7 and V is TRBV18; D remains unclear. Germline V CDR1 and CDR2: KGHSH, LQKENI. This CDR3 contains 11 residues. Between the trimmed V and J ends, which lost 5 bases and 0 bases, there was a span of 2 bases. The CDR3 region is CASSFSYEQYF. For the CDR3, the DNA is TGTGCCAGCTCATTCTCCTACGAGCAGTACTTC.

This chain connects TRBV7-2 to TRBJ1-1; no definite D call. Germline V lookup: CDR1 SGHTA, CDR2 FQGNSA. The V end was cut by 2 bases, the J end by 1 base, with 5 bases between. The CDR3 length is 13 residues. The CDR3 bases are TGTGCCAGCAGCTTAATAACGAACACTGAAGCTTTCTTT. It specifies CASSLITNTEAFF.

This sequence joins TRBV29-1 and TRBJ1-6, with TRBD1 identical over 7 bases. Trimming took 6 bases from V and 2 from J; bases not matched to a gene: 1. CDR1 is SQVTM, CDR2 ANQGSEA, per germline. The CDR3 extends over 13 amino acids. The CDR3 bases are TGCAGCGTGGGACAGACCTATAATTCACCCCTCCACTTT. Encoded protein: CSVGQTYNSPLHF.

V is TRBV6-8 and J is TRBJ1-2; tentative D call: TRBD1 (5 bases). With 7 bases removed from V and 0 bases from J, the gap between germline ends came to 18 bases. The CDR3 has 16 amino acids. Germline V gene data show CDR1 as MNHGY and CDR2 as SAAAGT. The CDR3 spells CASNIEGPRANYGYTF. DNA for the CDR3: TGTGCCAGCAATATTGAAGGTCCCAGGGCTAACTATGGCTACACCTTC.

The V gene is TRBV14, the J gene TRBJ1-2; D not resolved. V was shortened by 0 bases and J by 8 bases, with 10 bases between the two germline ends. This CDR3 is 13 amino acids long. CDR1 is SGHDN and CDR2 is FVKESK in the germline V gene. CDR3 DNA sequence: TGTGCCAGCAGCCAAGAGGGCTTGTACGGCTACACCTTC. Translation: CASSQEGLYGYTF.

CDR3 region: CASSSLDGNYGYTF. As DNA, the CDR3 is TGCGCCAGCAGCTCCTTGGACGGTAACTATGGCTACACCTTC. This chain connects TRBV5-1 to TRBJ1-2, with unresolved D. Germline V gene sequence: CDR1 SGHRS, CDR2 YFSETQ. V was trimmed by 3 bases and J by 1 base, leaving 10 bases between them. The CDR3 is 14 residues long.

The chain has TRBV7-2 and TRBJ2-5; 8 bases align to TRBD2. The CDR3 runs to 14 residues. V lost 6 bases, J lost 5 bases, and 8 bases stayed unmatched. Germline assignment: CDR1 SGHTA and CDR2 FQGNSA. The CDR3 nucleotides read TGTGCCAGCAGTCGAACGGGGGGGCATGAGACCCAGTACTTC. This sequence encodes CASSRTGGHETQYF.

This clone was observed a single time. Written as DNA, the CDR3 is TGCGCCAGCAGCCCGGGAGGTTCCGGGTTGGAGCAGTACTTC. Amino acid sequence: CASSPGGSGLEQYF. The chain uses TRBV5-1 and TRBJ2-7; 7 nucleotides match TRBD2. CDR3 length: 14 amino acids. J lost 7 bases, V lost 4 bases, and 11 bases had no gene match. Looked up from germline, CDR1 is SGHRS and CDR2 is YFSETQ.

This clone was recorded a few times. The chain links TRBV29-1 to TRBJ2-3; D gene unclear. V lost 4 bases, J lost 5 bases, and 7 bases lay in between. The CDR3 runs 11 residues. CDR1 and CDR2 from the germline V gene are SQVTM and ANQGSEA. CDR3 in amino acids: CSVAPKDTQYF. In DNA form, the CDR3 reads TGCAGCGTTGCCCCTAAAGATACGCAGTATTTT.

In its sample, this clone was seen a few times. The J gene is TRBJ1-2, the V gene TRBV29-1; D gene unclear. V was pared by 5 bases and J by 8 bases, with 12 bases between. Germline values: CDR1 SQVTM, CDR2 ANQGSEA. This CDR3 has 11 residues. The CDR3 region has the DNA TGCAGCGTTCGCCCGGGTGGCGGCTACACCTTC. It encodes CSVRPGGGYTF.

V gene TRBV6-5 combines with J gene TRBJ1-1, with 7 bases that match TRBD1. The CDR3 is 13 residues long. From germline, CDR1 is MNHEY and CDR2 SVGAGI. With V trimmed by 4 bases and J by 9 bases, 8 bases remained unmatched. This CDR3 is CASSSTRQGQAFF. CDR3 nucleotide sequence: TGTGCCAGCAGTTCGACTCGACAGGGCCAAGCTTTCTTT.

This rearrangement joins TRBV10-3 to TRBJ2-4; the match to TRBD1 covers 10 bases. Germline V gives CDR1 ENHRY, CDR2 SYGVKD. The CDR3 loop spans 14 amino acids. The ends lost 9 bases at V and 6 bases at J; junction bases unmatched: 8. The CDR3 DNA sequence: TGTGCCATTGGGGGGACAGGGGCTCCAAACATTCAGTACTTC. Protein sequence: CAIGGTGAPNIQYF.

This chain uses TRBV7-2 with TRBJ2-7; D is perhaps TRBD1 (6 bases). Looked up from germline, CDR1 is SGHTA and CDR2 is FQGNSA. This CDR3 has 15 amino acids. Trimming stripped 0 bases from V and 0 bases from J, with 9 bases between. The CDR3 DNA reads TGTGCCAGCAGCTTAGCGGGGACAAACTCCTACGAGCAGTACTTC. Protein product: CASSLAGTNSYEQYF.

The chain has TRBV6-5 and TRBJ1-1; TRBD1 aligns across 9 bases. The CDR3 has 15 residues. The ends lost 5 bases at V and 4 bases at J; junction bases unmatched: 8. In germline, CDR1 is MNHEY, CDR2 SVGAGI. The CDR3 protein is CASSPKTGGVTEAFF. The CDR3 nucleotides are TGTGCCAGCAGTCCGAAGACAGGGGGGGTCACTGAAGCTTTCTTT.